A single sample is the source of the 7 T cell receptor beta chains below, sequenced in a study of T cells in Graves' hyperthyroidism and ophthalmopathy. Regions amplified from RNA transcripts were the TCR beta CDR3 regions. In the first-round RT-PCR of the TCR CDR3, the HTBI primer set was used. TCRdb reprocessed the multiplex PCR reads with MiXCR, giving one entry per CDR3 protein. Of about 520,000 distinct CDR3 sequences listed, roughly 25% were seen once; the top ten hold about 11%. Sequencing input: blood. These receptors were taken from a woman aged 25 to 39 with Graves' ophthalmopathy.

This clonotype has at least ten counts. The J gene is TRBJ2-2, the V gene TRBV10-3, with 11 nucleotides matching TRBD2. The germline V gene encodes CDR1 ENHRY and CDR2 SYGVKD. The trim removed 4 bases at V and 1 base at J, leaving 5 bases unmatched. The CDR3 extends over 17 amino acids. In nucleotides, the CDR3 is TGTGCCATCAGTGGCCTGACTAGCGGGGAGAACACCGGGGAGCTGTTTTTT. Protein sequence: CAISGLTSGENTGELFF.

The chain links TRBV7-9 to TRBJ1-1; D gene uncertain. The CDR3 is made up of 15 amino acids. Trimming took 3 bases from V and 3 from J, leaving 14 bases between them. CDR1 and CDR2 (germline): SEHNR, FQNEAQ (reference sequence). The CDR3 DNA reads TGTGCCAGCAGCTTGGGTCCCGGCGGGGACACTGAAGCTTTCTTT. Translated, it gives CASSLGPGGDTEAFF. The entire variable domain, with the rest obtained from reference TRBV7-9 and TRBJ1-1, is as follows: DTGVSQNPRHKITKRGQNVTFRCDPISEHNRLYWYRQTLGQGPEFLTYFQNEAQLEKSRLLSDRFSAERPKGSFSTLEIQRTEQGDSAMYLCASSLGPGGDTEAFFGQGTRLTVV.

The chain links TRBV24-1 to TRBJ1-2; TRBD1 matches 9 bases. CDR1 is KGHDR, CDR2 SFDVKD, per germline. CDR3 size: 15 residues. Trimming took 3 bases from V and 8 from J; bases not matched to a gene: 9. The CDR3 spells CATSDTGGVLEGYTF. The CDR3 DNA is TGTGCCACCAGTGATACAGGGGGCGTTTTGGAAGGCTACACCTTC.

For the CDR3, the DNA is TGCGCCAGCAGTGGATCCAGCAAAAACACTGAAGCTTTCTTT. Translation: CASSGSSKNTEAFF. The chain couples TRBV10-2 to TRBJ1-1; D unresolved. Germline assignment: CDR1 WSHSY and CDR2 SAAADI. The CDR3 length is 14 residues. V was cut by 4 bases and J by 2 bases, with 11 bases left in between.

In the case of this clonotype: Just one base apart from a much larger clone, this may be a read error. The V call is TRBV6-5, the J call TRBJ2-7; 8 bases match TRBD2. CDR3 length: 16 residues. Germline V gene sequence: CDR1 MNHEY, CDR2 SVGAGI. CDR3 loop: CASSLLGGGSSYEQCF. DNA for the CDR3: TGTGCCAGCAGTCTCCTCGGGGGGGGGAGCTCCTACGAGCAGTGCTTC.

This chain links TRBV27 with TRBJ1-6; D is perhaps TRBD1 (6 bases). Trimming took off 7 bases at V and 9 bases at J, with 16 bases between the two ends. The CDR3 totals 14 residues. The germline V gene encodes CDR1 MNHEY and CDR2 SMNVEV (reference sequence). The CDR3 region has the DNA TGTGCCAGCACCTCAGGGGACGGAACTTCACCCCTCCACTTT. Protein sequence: CASTSGDGTSPLHF.

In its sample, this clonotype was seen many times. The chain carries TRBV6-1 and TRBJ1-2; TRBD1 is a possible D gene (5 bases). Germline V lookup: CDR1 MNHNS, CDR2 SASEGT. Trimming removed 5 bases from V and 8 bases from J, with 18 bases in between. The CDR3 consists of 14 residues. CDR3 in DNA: TGTGCCAGCAGTCGGACAATACGGGAAGGAGGCTACACCTTC. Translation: CASSRTIREGGYTF.